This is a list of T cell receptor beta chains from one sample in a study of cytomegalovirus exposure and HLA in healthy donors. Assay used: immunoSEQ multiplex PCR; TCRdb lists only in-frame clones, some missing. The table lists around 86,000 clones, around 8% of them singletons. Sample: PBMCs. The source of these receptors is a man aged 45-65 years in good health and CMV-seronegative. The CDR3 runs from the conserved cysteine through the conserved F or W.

cdr3_aa: CASSPRRGGSYEQYF
j_call: TRBJ2-7
v_call: TRBV18

cdr3_aa: CASSFGAETQYF
j_call: TRBJ2-5
v_call: TRBV5-1

cdr3_aa: CASSQYLAGGVFGNEQFF
j_call: TRBJ2-1
v_call: TRBV4-2

cdr3_aa: CASGLGGNTEAFF
j_call: TRBJ1-1
v_call: TRBV2

cdr3_aa: CASSQELAGGGRDEQFF
j_call: TRBJ2-1
v_call: TRBV4-3

cdr3_aa: CASSSGQGADTEAFF
j_call: TRBJ1-1
v_call: TRBV7-9

cdr3_aa: CASSSRQGGTDTQYF
j_call: TRBJ2-3
v_call: TRBV19

cdr3_aa: CGVSSSGNTGELFF
j_call: TRBJ2-2
v_call: TRBV10-2

cdr3_aa: CASSFGGSSQPQHF
j_call: TRBJ1-5
v_call: TRBV27

cdr3_aa: CAAGRELFF
j_call: TRBJ2-2
v_call: TRBV28

cdr3_aa: CASSVMEIGTGELFF
j_call: TRBJ2-2
v_call: TRBV9

cdr3_aa: CASSLQTGGRDTQYF
j_call: TRBJ2-3
v_call: TRBV28